This T cell receptor (beta chain) derives from a study of shared clonotypes between healthy human individuals. Study observations and caveats: Among the subsets, naive ones generally showed larger estimated richness than memory ones.

This table comes from immunoSEQ multiplex PCR, and its TCRdb copy is limited to in-frame clones, with some not included. The sample contains hundreds of thousands of clones, around 73% of which appear only once. About this clone: What it binds is not known.

CDR1 and CDR2 from the germline V gene are MNHEY and SVGAGI. The CDR3 is 11 amino acids. Trimming took 6 bases from V and 3 from J, leaving 6 bases between them. V and J are TRBV6-5 and TRBJ2-7; D is perhaps TRBD2 (5 bases). This TCR derives from a woman under 40 in good health. Sequencing was performed on memory CD4+ T cells sorted from blood. Sample subset: CD45RA-negative fraction. The CDR3 bases are TGTGCCAGCAGAGACTACTACGAGCAGTACTTC. Translation gives CASRDYYEQYF.